Listed here are 19 T cell receptor beta chains from one sample, sequenced in a study of cytomegalovirus exposure and HLA in healthy donors. Primers for the PCR totalled 60 Vbeta and 13 Jbeta. Clones were sequenced by immunoSEQ multiplex PCR, and TCRdb holds only the in-frame ones, with some missing. Among around 110,000 clones listed, about 69% were seen once. The sample comprised PBMCs. The receptor source for this set is a woman aged 18-29 years in good health and CMV-seronegative.

The count of this clone is one. This chain uses TRBV6-5 with TRBJ1-6; TRBD1 agrees at 7 bases. In germline, CDR1 is MNHEY, CDR2 SVGAGI. Germline trimming cut 6 bases from V and 10 bases from J; bases unmatched to any gene: 9. The CDR3 loop spans 14 amino acids. This chain's CDR3 is CASRPTGDRSPLHF. As DNA, the CDR3 is TGTGCCAGCAGGCCAACAGGGGACCGATCACCCCTCCACTTT.

The chain uses TRBV4-1 and TRBJ2-5, with D possibly matching TRBD2 (7 bases). The CDR3 contains 16 residues. V was cut by 0 bases and J by 2 bases, with 13 bases left in between. Germline V lookup: CDR1 MGHRA, CDR2 YSYEKL. The CDR3 region has the DNA TGCGCCAGCAGCCAAGAGTTAGGGGGGGCACAAGAGACCCAGTACTTC. As protein: CASSQELGGAQETQYF.

This chain uses TRBV28 with TRBJ1-5; TRBD1 aligns across 7 bases. The length of the CDR3 is 15 residues. Germline CDR1 is MDHEN and CDR2 is SYDVKM. J gave up 6 bases and V 8 bases, and 13 bases lay outside the gene matches. In nucleotides, the CDR3 is TGTGCCAGCCACGGTGAGGGGGCGCGAAGTCAGCCCCAGCATTTT. Translating it yields CASHGEGARSQPQHF.

The rearrangement links TRBV30 to TRBJ1-4; D uncertain. This CDR3 spans 10 amino acids. The germline V and J ends were trimmed by 8 bases and 7 bases, with 8 bases remaining between them. Germline V gene lookup returns CDR1 GTSNPN and CDR2 SVGIG (reference sequence). The CDR3 sequence: CALRGEKLFF. CDR3 in DNA: TGTGCCCTGCGGGGTGAAAAACTGTTTTTT.

The chain employs TRBV5-6 and TRBJ2-7; the D gene is possibly TRBD1 (6 bases). Looked up from germline, CDR1 is SGHDT and CDR2 is YYEEEE. The germline V and J ends were trimmed by 4 bases and 3 bases, with 14 bases remaining between them. The CDR3 is made up of 14 amino acids. The CDR3 protein is CASSRGSTLYEQYF. The CDR3 bases are TGTGCCAGCAGCAGGGGGTCTACCCTCTACGAGCAGTACTTC. Filled out from reference TRBV5-6 and TRBJ2-7, the complete variable domain reads DAGVTQSPTHLIKTRGQQVTLRCSPKSGHDTVSWYQQALGQGPQFIFQYYEEEERQRGNFPDRFSGHQFPNYSSELNVNALLLGDSALYLCASSRGSTLYEQYFGPGTRLTVT.

The CDR3 reads CASSEPDRVVFGYTF. The CDR3 nucleotides read TGTGCCAGCAGTGAACCGGACAGGGTAGTGTTTGGCTACACCTTC. This chain links TRBV2 with TRBJ1-2; 8 nucleotides match TRBD1. The CDR3 is 15 amino acids. V dropped 2 bases and J dropped 7; count of bases not matched to a gene: 9. Germline lookup yields CDR1 SNHLY and CDR2 FYNNEI.

The V gene is TRBV7-6, the J gene TRBJ2-6, with D perhaps matching TRBD2 (5 bases). Trimming removed 6 bases at V and 0 bases at J, with 9 bases between. Germline V gene data show CDR1 as SGHVS and CDR2 as FNYEAQ. This CDR3 region has 15 residues. This chain's CDR3 is CASSPGSSGANVLTF. Written as DNA, the CDR3 is TGTGCCAGCAGTCCGGGGAGCTCTGGGGCCAACGTCCTGACTTTC.

The chain has TRBV30 and TRBJ1-1; D ambiguous. The length of the CDR3 is 13 residues. Germline V gene lookup returns CDR1 GTSNPN and CDR2 SVGIG (reference sequence). Trimming shortened V by 0 bases and J by 1 base, and 6 bases separated the two germline ends. The CDR3 loop is CAWSVEKNTEAFF. CDR3 DNA: TGTGCCTGGAGTGTAGAGAAGAACACTGAAGCTTTCTTT.

This chain joins TRBV11-2 and TRBJ1-3; the match to TRBD1 covers 7 bases. Unmatched junction bases numbered 5, after V lost 9 bases and J lost 0 bases. The CDR3 is 14 amino acids. Germline V gene sequence: CDR1 SGHAT, CDR2 FQNNGV. The CDR3 region has the DNA TGTGCCAGTACCGGGACAGCCTCTGGAAACACCATATATTTT. This codes for CASTGTASGNTIYF.

The count of this clone is one. V usage is TRBV5-1 and J usage is TRBJ2-2, with D perhaps matching TRBD1 (6 bases). In germline, CDR1 is SGHRS, CDR2 YFSETQ. Trimming took 1 base from V and 4 from J, leaving 29 bases between them. The CDR3 consists of 21 residues. Written as DNA, the CDR3 is TGCGCCAGCAGCTTGTTCGGCGGGCAGATCTCGGTGAGGGGGATCACCGGGGAGCTGTTTTTT. This gives the protein CASSLFGGQISVRGITGELFF.

V and J are TRBV19 and TRBJ1-1; 8 nucleotides line up with TRBD1. The V and J ends lost 7 bases and 0 bases, in that order; junction bases with no gene match: 16. The germline V gene encodes CDR1 LNHDA and CDR2 SQIVND (reference sequence). The CDR3 length is 18 residues. The CDR3 protein is CASTLARTGRELNTEAFF. The CDR3 DNA is TGTGCCAGTACCTTGGCCCGGACAGGGCGCGAATTGAACACTGAAGCTTTCTTT.

The rearrangement joins TRBV5-1 to TRBJ1-2, with D possibly TRBD1 on 5 matching bases. This CDR3 is built from 14 residues. The V end was cut by 6 bases, the J end by 8 bases, with 20 bases between. CDR1 is SGHRS and CDR2 is YFSETQ in the germline V gene. CDR3 nucleotides: TGCGCCAGCAATTCGGCCGACAGAAGGAAAGGCTACACCTTC. It translates to CASNSADRRKGYTF.

The chain carries TRBV5-4 and TRBJ1-5; D is undetermined. With 0 bases removed from V and 0 bases from J, the gap between germline ends came to 10 bases. The CDR3 totals 16 residues. From germline, CDR1 is SGHNT and CDR2 YYREEE (reference sequence). CDR3 DNA sequence: TGTGCCAGCAGCTTGGGGCCCTCCAATAGCAATCAGCCCCAGCATTTT. It yields the protein CASSLGPSNSNQPQHF. Full variable domain (rest looked up from reference TRBV5-4 and TRBJ1-5): ETGVTQSPTHLIKTRGQQVTLRCSSQSGHNTVSWYQQALGQGPQFIFQYYREEENGRGNFPPRFSGLQFPNYSSELNVNALELDDSALYLCASSLGPSNSNQPQHFGDGTRLSIL.

The V call is TRBV2, the J call TRBJ1-1; D unresolved. The V end lost 6 bases, the J end lost 4 bases, and 15 bases lay between the germline ends. Germline loops: CDR1 SNHLY, CDR2 FYNNEI. This CDR3 comprises 14 residues. The CDR3: CASRARGLITEAFF. For the CDR3, the DNA is TGTGCCAGCAGGGCCCGTGGGCTGATCACTGAAGCTTTCTTT.

V is TRBV2 and J is TRBJ1-1, with D unresolved. The CDR3 is 11 residues long. Trimming pared 5 bases from V and 5 bases from J, leaving 6 bases between. Germline assignment: CDR1 SNHLY and CDR2 FYNNEI. The chain's CDR3 is CASSFLTEAFF. CDR3 sequence (DNA): TGTGCCAGCAGTTTTCTTACTGAAGCTTTCTTT.

The chain employs TRBV2 and TRBJ1-5; D remains unclear. The CDR3 has 15 amino acids. The V end was cut by 6 bases, the J end by 0 bases, with 12 bases between. Germline assignment: CDR1 SNHLY and CDR2 FYNNEI. Here the CDR3 reads CASRVDSNSNQPQHF. CDR3 nucleotide sequence: TGTGCCAGCAGGGTCGACTCGAATAGCAATCAGCCCCAGCATTTT.

The chain recombines TRBV15 with TRBJ2-7, with 8 bases matching TRBD1. The CDR3 loop spans 15 amino acids. The J segment lost 3 bases and the V segment lost 0 bases, leaving 4 bases of the junction unmatched. Germline loops: CDR1 LNHNV, CDR2 YYDKDF (reference sequence). The CDR3 reads CATSRDQTGDYEQYF. In nucleotides, the CDR3 is TGTGCCACCAGCAGAGACCAGACAGGGGACTACGAGCAGTACTTC. The entire variable domain, with the rest obtained from reference TRBV15 and TRBJ2-7, is as follows: DAMVIQNPRYQVTQFGKPVTLSCSQTLNHNVMYWYQQKSSQAPKLLFHYYDKDFNNEADTPDNFQSRRPNTSFCFLDIRSPGLGDTAMYLCATSRDQTGDYEQYFGPGTRLTVT.

V gene TRBV9 combines with J gene TRBJ1-2, with 10 bases that match TRBD1. CDR1 is SGDLS, CDR2 YYNGEE, per germline. The CDR3 contains 15 residues. Losses at the gene ends were 3 bases for V and 3 bases for J; bases not matched to a gene: 5. The CDR3 DNA reads as TGTGCCAGCAGCGATATGGGACAGGGGTACTATGGCTACACCTTC. It specifies CASSDMGQGYYGYTF.

The chain couples TRBV6-4 to TRBJ2-7; possibly TRBD2 for D (6 bases). The CDR3 loop spans 18 amino acids. Germline lookup yields CDR1 MRHNA and CDR2 SNTAGT. Trimming removed 2 bases at V and 6 bases at J, with 26 bases between. The CDR3 DNA follows: TGTGCCAGCAGTGACGGAGGAGTTGGGGGACTCGTCTTCAGCGAGCAGTACTTC. This translates into CASSDGGVGGLVFSEQYF.